The rows below give T cell receptor beta chains drawn from one sample of a study of T cell changes during pregnancy in multiple sclerosis. Here immunoSEQ multiplex PCR was the method, and the copy in TCRdb shows in-frame clones only, minus some. This sample has tens of thousands of clones, with 70% to 90% found just once. Sequencing was performed on CD8+ T cells from peripheral blood mononuclear cells, taken in the third trimester of pregnancy. These receptors came from a female donor with multiple sclerosis, enrolled in a pregnancy study. Both conserved end residues are part of each CDR3. A D gene is named only where the DNA matches it firmly. Where a row states a size, it is once, few, many or the class of an expanded clone; other rows omit it.

J gene | D gene | V gene | clone size | CDR3 DNA | CDR3 protein
TRBJ1-2 | TRBD1 | TRBV7-2 | NA | TGTGCCAGCAGCTCTTGGGACAGGTTCAGAAACTATGGCTACACCTTC | CASSSWDRFRNYGYTF
TRBJ2-3 | TRBD2 | TRBV27 | NA | TGTGCCAGCAGTTCGGCGACTAGCGGGGGGCCCACAGATACGCAGTATTTT | CASSSATSGGPTDTQYF
TRBJ2-1 | TRBD1 | TRBV11-2 | once | TGTGCCAGCAGCTTAGGACAGGGCCAGCCCTACAATGAGCAGTTCTTC | CASSLGQGQPYNEQFF
TRBJ2-7 | TRBD1 | TRBV5-1 | NA | TGCGCCAGCAGCTTGGGACAGGGGGCTGACGAGCAGTACTTC | CASSLGQGADEQYF
TRBJ2-3 | TRBD1 | TRBV10-3 | NA | TGTGCCATCGGGACAGGGGGCACAGATACGCAGTATTTT | CAIGTGGTDTQYF
TRBJ2-5 | NA | TRBV5-6 | NA | TGTGCCAGCAGCTTGTTGTCGGGGAGGCAGCAAGAGACCCAGTACTTC | CASSLLSGRQQETQYF
TRBJ2-3 | NA | TRBV30 | NA | TGTGCCTGGAGTCCGGGAGATACGCAGTATTTT | CAWSPGDTQYF
TRBJ2-7 | TRBD2 | TRBV5-4 | NA | TGTGCCAGCAGCCTTATAACTAGCGGGGGCTACGAGCAGTACTTC | CASSLITSGGYEQYF
TRBJ2-1 | NA | TRBV6-4 | NA | TGTGCCAGCAGTGACTCAGGGGGGGACTACAATGAGCAGTTCTTC | CASSDSGGDYNEQFF
TRBJ2-2 | NA | TRBV30 | NA | TGTGCCTGGACTGGGCTCTTCGGCGGGGAGCTGTTTTTT | CAWTGLFGGELFF
TRBJ2-7 | TRBD1 | TRBV18 | NA | TGTGCCAGCTCACCGGGACAGCAGCTACGCGAGCAGTACTTC | CASSPGQQLREQYF
TRBJ1-1 | NA | TRBV27 | NA | TGTGCCAGCAGCGTAGCGGGGGGGGGTGAAGCTTTCTTT | CASSVAGGGEAFF
TRBJ1-3 | NA | TRBV2 | NA | TGTGCCAGCAGCCGTCGAGACAGCTCTGGAAACACCATATATTTT | CASSRRDSSGNTIYF
TRBJ2-5 | TRBD1 | TRBV14 | NA | TGTGCCAGCAGCCGGACAGGGGCGGTGTTCCGGGAGACCCAGTACTTC | CASSRTGAVFRETQYF
TRBJ1-5 | NA | TRBV19 | NA | TGTGCCAGTAGTATTGAGGGGGTCAATCAGCCCCAGCATTTT | CASSIEGVNQPQHF
TRBJ2-7 | TRBD1 | TRBV27 | NA | TGTGCCAGCAGTTCGACAGGGGGCAGATACGAGCAGTACTTC | CASSSTGGRYEQYF
TRBJ2-3 | TRBD1 | TRBV5-6 | NA | TGTGCCAGCAGCTTGTGGACAGGGATCGCCATCACACACACAGATACGCAGTATTTT | CASSLWTGIAITHTDTQYF
TRBJ2-1 | TRBD2 | TRBV30 | NA | TGTGCCTGGAGTGTTGGGCTAGCGGCTAACAATGAGCAGTTCTTC | CAWSVGLAANNEQFF
TRBJ2-3 | NA | TRBV7-8 | medium-sized | TGTGCCAGCAGCTTGGGGGCAGGGACGCAGTATTTT | CASSLGAGTQYF
TRBJ2-7 | TRBD1 | TRBV6-5 | NA | TGTGCCAGCAGCCCGGGACAGGGGATTTACGAGCAGTACTTC | CASSPGQGIYEQYF
TRBJ1-2 | NA | TRBV19 | NA | TGTGCCAGTAGTATGTGGAGCGGGGGATATGGCTACACCTTC | CASSMWSGGYGYTF
TRBJ2-1 | TRBD2 | TRBV4-1 | NA | TGCGCCAGCAGCCAAGATTCAGGACTAGCGGGGAGCCATTCCTACAATGAGCAGTTCTTC | CASSQDSGLAGSHSYNEQFF
TRBJ2-7 | TRBD1 | TRBV5-1 | NA | TGCGCCAGCAGCACCGGACAGGGGGCAGCCTACGAGCAGTACTTC | CASSTGQGAAYEQYF
TRBJ2-1 | TRBD2 | TRBV5-1 | NA | TGCGCCAGCAGCTTGGTAGCGGGGAGCTCCTACAATGAGCAGTTCTTC | CASSLVAGSSYNEQFF
TRBJ2-2 | TRBD1 | TRBV5-4 | NA | TGTGCCAGCACCAGGGCTACAGGGGATACCGGGGAGCTGTTTTTT | CASTRATGDTGELFF
TRBJ2-7 | NA | TRBV11-1 | NA | TGTGCCAGCAGCGAACAGGATTGGGGTTACGAGCAGTACTTC | CASSEQDWGYEQYF
TRBJ2-7 | TRBD2 | TRBV10-3 | NA | TGTGCCATCAGTGAGTCCGCGGGGGGGATGAAGCAGTACTTC | CAISESAGGMKQYF
TRBJ2-2 | NA | TRBV6-5 | NA | TGTGCCAGCAGTTACTCAGGGCAGGGGTTTGCCGGGGAGCTGTTTTTT | CASSYSGQGFAGELFF
TRBJ2-3 | TRBD1 | TRBV12-5 | NA | TGTGCTAGTGGTGGGGACAGGGCGATTCCTGATACGCAGTATTTT | CASGGDRAIPDTQYF
TRBJ1-6 | TRBD1 | TRBV6-1 | NA | TGTGCCAGCGCCGACAGGGATAATTCACCCCTCCACTTT | CASADRDNSPLHF
TRBJ2-6 | TRBD1 | TRBV5-4 | once | TGTGCCAGCAGGGGGTCCGGACAGGGGCTGGAAGGGGCCAACGTCCTGACTTTC | CASRGSGQGLEGANVLTF
TRBJ1-4 | TRBD1 | TRBV29-1 | NA | TGCAGCGGCTGGACAGGGGAATCTAAGTTGTTTTTT | CSGWTGESKLFF
TRBJ2-7 | TRBD1 | TRBV4-3 | NA | TGCGCCAGCAGCCAAGGTAGACAGGGGGGCTACGAGCAGTACTTC | CASSQGRQGGYEQYF
TRBJ2-2 | NA | TRBV13 | NA | TGTGCCAGCAGCTTAGGCCGGGGGAGGGGACACCCGAACACCGGGGAGCTGTTTTTT | CASSLGRGRGHPNTGELFF
TRBJ1-1 | TRBD1 | TRBV2 | few | TGTGCCAGCAAGTGGTCGGGACAGCTGATCATGAACACTGAAGCTTTCTTT | CASKWSGQLIMNTEAFF
TRBJ2-7 | NA | TRBV5-6 | NA | TGTGCCAGCAGCGCAGGGGCCTCCTACGAGCAGTACTTC | CASSAGASYEQYF
TRBJ2-3 | NA | TRBV2 | NA | TGTGCCAGCAGAAGGAGTTTAGCCGCTAGCACAGATACGCAGTATTTT | CASRRSLAASTDTQYF
TRBJ2-1 | TRBD2 | TRBV5-1 | NA | TGCGCCAGCAGCCCGGTGGTAGCGGGGGCCAATGAGCAGTTCTTC | CASSPVVAGANEQFF
TRBJ1-2 | TRBD1 | TRBV7-9 | NA | TGTGCCAGCACCCGAGAGGACAGGGTTAAAGGCTACACCTTC | CASTREDRVKGYTF
TRBJ2-7 | NA | TRBV5-1 | NA | TGCGCCAGCAGCTTCGGCGGTTCCTACGAGCAGTACTTC | CASSFGGSYEQYF
TRBJ2-7 | NA | TRBV9 | NA | TGTGCCAGCAGCGTAGGAAGGGGGTTAACCTACGAGCAGTACTTC | CASSVGRGLTYEQYF
TRBJ2-7 | TRBD1 | TRBV7-7 | NA | TGTGCCAGCAGCTTCCGGGACAGGGGCTACGAGCAGTACTTC | CASSFRDRGYEQYF
TRBJ2-7 | TRBD1 | TRBV19 | NA | TGTGCCAGTTCAAACAGGGGCGTTAGCTACGAGCAGTACTTC | CASSNRGVSYEQYF
TRBJ1-1 | NA | TRBV9 | NA | TGTGCCAGCAGCGTAGAGGGCAGGGTCACGACTGAAGCTTTCTTT | CASSVEGRVTTEAFF
TRBJ2-5 | NA | TRBV5-1 | NA | TGCGCCAGCAGCTCGCAAGAGACCCAGTACTTC | CASSSQETQYF
TRBJ1-1 | TRBD1 | TRBV19 | NA | TGTGCCAGTAGTCCCCGCTTACAGGGGGGCACTGAAGCTTTCTTT | CASSPRLQGGTEAFF
TRBJ2-5 | TRBD2 | TRBV2 | NA | TGTGCCAGCACCGCGGGGGGGGGAGCCCAGTACTTC | CASTAGGGAQYF
TRBJ2-7 | TRBD2 | TRBV14 | NA | TGTGCCAGCAGCACCTACACGGGGCGATTCGGGAGGTCCTCCTACGAGCAGTACTTC | CASSTYTGRFGRSSYEQYF
TRBJ2-5 | NA | TRBV15 | NA | TGTGCCACCAGCAGAGGCCCGCCGGGGGGCAGTGAGACCCAGTACTTC | CATSRGPPGGSETQYF
TRBJ1-1 | NA | TRBV5-6 | NA | TGTGCCAGCAGCGCACTGTTCACGAAGAACACTGAAGCTTTCTTT | CASSALFTKNTEAFF
TRBJ2-5 | NA | TRBV19 | NA | TGTGCCAGTAGTATAGGACTAGTGGCAGAGACCCAGTACTTC | CASSIGLVAETQYF
TRBJ2-7 | TRBD1 | TRBV6-1 | NA | TGTGCCAGCCAGGGACAGGGGGCTCCCGAGCAGTACTTC | CASQGQGAPEQYF
TRBJ2-7 | TRBD2 | TRBV4-1 | NA | TGCGCCAGCAGCCTGGGACTAGACCACTACGAGCAGTACTTC | CASSLGLDHYEQYF
TRBJ2-3 | TRBD2 | TRBV6-4 | few | TGTGCCAGCAGTGAAGGGACTAGCGGGGGGGCAGATACGCAGTATTTT | CASSEGTSGGADTQYF
TRBJ1-1 | NA | TRBV2 | once | TGTGCCAGCAGTGAAAGGGGCGCGCGGACTGAAGCTTTCTTT | CASSERGARTEAFF
TRBJ2-1 | NA | TRBV20-1 | NA | TGCAGTGCTAGGGGCGATGAGCAGTTCTTC | CSARGDEQFF
TRBJ2-2 | NA | TRBV19 | NA | TGTGCCAGTAGTATCAGGAGGACCGGGGAGCTGTTTTTT | CASSIRRTGELFF
TRBJ1-6 | NA | TRBV11-2 | NA | TGTGCCAGCAGCTTTGTGGCGGGGAATTCACCCCTCCACTTT | CASSFVAGNSPLHF
TRBJ2-7 | NA | TRBV7-9 | NA | TGTGCCAGCAGCTCCGACCGGGATCCTCGGGAGCAGTACTTC | CASSSDRDPREQYF